The 14 T cell receptor beta chains below were found in one sample sequenced in a study of T cell changes during pregnancy in multiple sclerosis. TCRdb's copy holds only in-frame clones and misses some; the assay was immunoSEQ multiplex PCR. The sample has about 80,000 clones; about 92% are singletons. The specimen was peripheral blood, collected after pregnancy. Receptors were obtained from a female donor in good health, enrolled as a control in a pregnancy study.

For this clone: Its ends do not fully match the called genes, so a read error is possible. The rearrangement joins TRBV7-7 to TRBJ2-1, with 9 nucleotides matching TRBD2. CDR1 and CDR2 from the germline V gene are SSHAT and FNYEAQ (reference sequence). The CDR3 totals 16 residues. This CDR3 is CASSPEWRGGYNEQFF. CDR3 in DNA: TGTGCTAGCAGTCCCGAATGGCGGGGGGGCTACAATGAGCAGTTCTTC.

The chain is built from TRBV6-5 and TRBJ1-4; D is ambiguous. Germline-derived CDR1 and CDR2 are MNHEY and SVGAGI. The CDR3 length is 12 residues. Trimming cost V 6 bases and J 1 base, with 3 bases left between them. CDR3 DNA sequence: TGTGCCAGCAGGCGAACTAATGAAAAACTGTTTTTT. This sequence encodes CASRRTNEKLFF.

The chain recombines TRBV7-8 with TRBJ2-1; 8 positions match TRBD2. CDR1 and CDR2 from the germline V gene are SGHVS and FQNEAQ. V dropped 2 bases and J dropped 5; count of bases not matched to a gene: 8. The CDR3 totals 16 residues. Here the CDR3 reads CASSLWGGGFNNEQFF. The CDR3 region has the DNA TGTGCCAGCAGCTTATGGGGCGGGGGGTTTAACAATGAGCAGTTCTTC.

V gene TRBV4-3 combines with J gene TRBJ1-2, with D perhaps TRBD1 (5 bases). Germline-derived CDR1 and CDR2 are LGHNA and YSLEER. V lost 0 bases and J lost 4, with 15 bases in between. This CDR3 spans 16 amino acids. The CDR3 sequence: CASSQDTRAGGYGYTF. CDR3 DNA sequence: TGCGCCAGCAGCCAAGATACCAGGGCTGGCGGCTATGGCTACACCTTC.

The gene calls are TRBV7-2 and TRBJ2-7; the match to TRBD2 covers 12 bases. The trim removed 3 bases at V and 3 bases at J, leaving 9 bases unmatched. This CDR3 comprises 17 residues. CDR1 is SGHTA and CDR2 is FQGNSA in the germline V gene. CDR3 nucleotide sequence: TGTGCCAGCAGCTTCCCGCTAGCGGGAGGGGTTGGCTACGAGCAGTACTTC. Translation: CASSFPLAGGVGYEQYF. Filled out from reference TRBV7-2 and TRBJ2-7, the complete variable domain reads GAGVSQSPSNKVTEKGKDVELRCDPISGHTALYWYRQSLGQGLEFLIYFQGNSAPDKSGLPSDRFSAERTGGSVSTLTIQRTQQEDSAVYLCASSFPLAGGVGYEQYFGPGTRLTVT.

This clone has a single count. V is TRBV7-7 and J is TRBJ2-1, with 10 bases fitting TRBD1. This CDR3 has 13 amino acids. Germline values: CDR1 SSHAT, CDR2 FNYEAQ (reference sequence). DNA of the CDR3: TGTGCTAGCGGACAGGGGGGTGTGGATGAGCAGTTCTTC. Translation gives CASGQGGVDEQFF.

The chain has TRBV27 and TRBJ1-1; 7 bases line up with TRBD1. This CDR3 spans 14 amino acids. After removal of 5 bases from V and 3 bases from J, the junction contained 6 bases not matched to a gene. CDR1 is MNHEY, CDR2 SMNVEV, per germline (reference sequence). The CDR3 here is CASSLRDSDTEAFF. For the CDR3, the DNA is TGTGCCAGCAGTCTCCGGGACAGCGACACTGAAGCTTTCTTT.

The chain couples TRBV4-1 to TRBJ2-7; no firm D call. Trimming shortened V by 1 base and J by 5 bases, and 24 bases separated the two germline ends. Germline assignment: CDR1 MGHRA and CDR2 YSYEKL. This CDR3 comprises 18 residues. The DNA of the CDR3 is TGCGCCAGCAGCCAAGTTAGTTTAGCTGACTTTCGGTCCGACGAGCAGTACTTC. Its protein product is CASSQVSLADFRSDEQYF.

This CDR3 reads CASSVDRGAKGEQFF. The CDR3 nucleotides are TGTGCCAGCAGCGTAGACAGGGGGGCGAAGGGTGAGCAGTTCTTC. The rearrangement uses TRBV9 and TRBJ2-1; the match to TRBD1 covers 8 bases. The V gene's germline CDR1 is SGDLS and CDR2 YYNGEE. The CDR3 covers 15 residues. Trimming took 0 bases from V and 9 from J; bases not matched to a gene: 8.

The rearrangement joins TRBV7-3 to TRBJ2-2, with 12 bases fitting TRBD1. Germline assignment: CDR1 SGHTA and CDR2 FQGTGA. Unmatched junction bases numbered 5, after V lost 0 bases and J lost 6 bases. This CDR3 has 17 residues. In nucleotides, the CDR3 is TGTGCCAGCAGCTTAACTGCCGGGACAGGGGGCCCCGGGGAGCTGTTTTTT. It translates to CASSLTAGTGGPGELFF.

The rearrangement uses TRBV11-3 and TRBJ2-1; D is unclear. CDR3 length equals 13 residues. V was shortened by 0 bases and J by 6 bases, with 6 bases between the two germline ends. Per the germline V gene, CDR1 is SGHNT and CDR2 is YENEEA. The CDR3: CASSLDTGNEQFF. DNA of the CDR3: TGTGCCAGCAGCTTAGATACGGGCAATGAGCAGTTCTTC.

Comment on this clone: A junction boundary mismatches the germline segment, possibly from a read error. This chain links TRBV7-9 with TRBJ1-1, with a weak D call TRBD1 (5 bases). Looked up from germline, CDR1 is SEHNR and CDR2 is FQNEAQ (reference sequence). The CDR3 sequence is 15 residues long. The CDR3: CASSLTGAANAEAFF. The CDR3 nucleotides are TGTGCCAGCAGCCTTACAGGTGCCGCGAACGCTGAAGCTTTCTTT.

This chain links TRBV9 with TRBJ2-5; 7 bases are a match to TRBD2. Trimming took 0 bases from V and 5 from J; bases not matched to a gene: 7. The CDR3 loop spans 15 amino acids. Looked up from germline, CDR1 is SGDLS and CDR2 is YYNGEE. Here the CDR3 reads CASSVAGGTEETQYF. In nucleotides, the CDR3 is TGTGCCAGCAGCGTAGCGGGAGGAACTGAGGAGACCCAGTACTTC.

The V gene is TRBV9, the J gene TRBJ2-5; D unresolved. V lost 0 bases, J lost 3 bases, and 6 bases lay in between. The germline V gene encodes CDR1 SGDLS and CDR2 YYNGEE. There are 13 residues in the CDR3. DNA of the CDR3: TGTGCCAGCAGCGTAGAGCCCGAAGAGACCCAGTACTTC. It translates to CASSVEPEETQYF.